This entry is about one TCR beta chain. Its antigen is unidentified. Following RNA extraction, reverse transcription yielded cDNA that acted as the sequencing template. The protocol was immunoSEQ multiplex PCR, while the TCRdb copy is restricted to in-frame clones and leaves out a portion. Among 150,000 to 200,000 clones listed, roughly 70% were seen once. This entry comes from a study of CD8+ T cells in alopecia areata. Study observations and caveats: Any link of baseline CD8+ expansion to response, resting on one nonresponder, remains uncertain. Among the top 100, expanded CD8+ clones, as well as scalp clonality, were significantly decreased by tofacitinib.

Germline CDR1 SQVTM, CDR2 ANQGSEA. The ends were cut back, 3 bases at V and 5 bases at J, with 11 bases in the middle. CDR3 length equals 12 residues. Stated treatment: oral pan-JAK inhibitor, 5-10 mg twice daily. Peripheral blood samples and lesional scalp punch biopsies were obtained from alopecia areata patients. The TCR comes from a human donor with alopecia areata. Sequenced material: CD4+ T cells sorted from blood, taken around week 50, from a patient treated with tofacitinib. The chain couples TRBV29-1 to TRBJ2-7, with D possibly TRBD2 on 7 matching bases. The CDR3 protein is CSVDAGADEQYF. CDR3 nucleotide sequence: TGCAGCGTTGACGCGGGGGCAGACGAGCAGTACTTC.